This T cell receptor (beta chain) was retrieved from a study of cytomegalovirus exposure and HLA in healthy donors. Points from the study as a whole: Roughly even sequencing depth across donors was the assumption behind the presence/absence analyses. When a later analysis compared HLA-associated TCR beta chains with equally common others, the HLA-associated chains turned out to be more clonally expanded and to have lower generation probabilities. Later analysis identified a missense DCLRE1C variant that was linked to TCR beta V- and J-gene trimming.

The PCR contained 60 Vbeta and 13 Jbeta primers. How the authors handled the data: In a later analysis, about 12 million of approximately 86 million unique beta chains occurred in at least two donors. The repertoire was sequenced with immunoSEQ multiplex PCR; TCRdb's copy has only in-frame clones and lacks some. The V and J calls and clone size are taken from that table; D and trimming were inferred from the DNA. Found here are about 130,000 clones, approximately 80% of them singletons; the top ten hold over 2.5%. CDR1 is MGHDK, CDR2 SYGVNS, per germline. The ends were cut back, 4 bases at V and 6 bases at J, with 15 bases in the middle. This CDR3 is 14 amino acids long. A word on this clone: Its specificity is unknown.

The sample comprised PBMCs. The chain uses TRBV25-1 and TRBJ1-1, with no clear D. The sequence was collected from a male donor in good health and CMV-seronegative. The CDR3 sequence: CASSAQAPTSEAFF. The CDR3 DNA reads TGTGCCAGCAGTGCCCAGGCCCCAACTTCTGAAGCTTTCTTT. The entire variable domain, with the rest obtained from reference TRBV25-1 and TRBJ1-1, is as follows: EADIYQTPRYLVIGTGKKITLECSQTMGHDKMYWYQQDPGMELHLIHYSYGVNSTEKGDLSSESTVSRIRTEHFPLTLESARPSHTSQYLCASSAQAPTSEAFFGQGTRLTVV.